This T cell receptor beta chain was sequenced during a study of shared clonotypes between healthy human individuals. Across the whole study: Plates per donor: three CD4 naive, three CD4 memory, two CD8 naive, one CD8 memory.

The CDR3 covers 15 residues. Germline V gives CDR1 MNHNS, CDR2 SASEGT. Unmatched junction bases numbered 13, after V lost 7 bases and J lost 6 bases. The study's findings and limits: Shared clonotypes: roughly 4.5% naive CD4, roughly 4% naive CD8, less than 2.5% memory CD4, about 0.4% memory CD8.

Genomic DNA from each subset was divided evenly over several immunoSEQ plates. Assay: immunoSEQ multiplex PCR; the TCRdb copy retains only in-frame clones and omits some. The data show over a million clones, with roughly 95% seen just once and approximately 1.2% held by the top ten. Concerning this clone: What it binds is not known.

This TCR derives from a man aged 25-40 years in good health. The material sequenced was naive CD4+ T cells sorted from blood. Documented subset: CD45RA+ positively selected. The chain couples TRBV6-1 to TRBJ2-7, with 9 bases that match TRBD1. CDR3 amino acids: CASIPGTGWGTEQYF. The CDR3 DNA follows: TGTGCCAGCATCCCCGGGACAGGGTGGGGAACCGAGCAGTACTTC.